The 11 T cell receptor beta chains listed next were all sequenced from one sample in a study of control samples from healthy donors and cancer patients. Profiling relied on immunoSEQ multiplex PCR, and the TCRdb table lists in-frame clones only, not all of them. The sample holds around 120,000 clones, approximately 90% seen once. Material: blood. All receptors derive from a woman between 70 and 85 years old in good health.

The chain links TRBV6-6 to TRBJ1-1; TRBD1 matches at 11 bases. Germline-derived CDR1 and CDR2 are MNHNY and SVGAGI (reference sequence). The CDR3 consists of 15 residues. V lost 0 bases to trimming and J lost 4 bases; unmatched junction nucleotides: 1. CDR3: CASSYSGQGVTEAFF. Here the CDR3 DNA reads TGTGCCAGCAGTTACTCGGGACAGGGGGTCACTGAAGCTTTCTTT.

V is TRBV6-1 and J is TRBJ1-2; possibly TRBD1 for D (5 bases). Trimming shortened V by 3 bases and J by 10 bases, and 21 bases separated the two germline ends. The V gene's germline CDR1 is MNHNS and CDR2 SASEGT. The CDR3 totals 15 residues. CDR3 DNA sequence: TGTGCCAGCAGTGAGTCATTGGGTACGGGGGACGTCTACACCTTC. Amino acids: CASSESLGTGDVYTF.

CDR3 bases: TGTGCCAGCTCACCGACGCGGGGGTTCGATCAGCCCCAGCATTTT. It codes for CASSPTRGFDQPQHF. The V and J genes are TRBV18 and TRBJ1-5, with a tentative D call TRBD1 (5 bases). The CDR3 is 15 amino acids. V was trimmed by 3 bases and J by 5 bases, leaving 14 bases between them. The germline gives CDR1 KGHSH, CDR2 LQKENI.

The chain carries TRBV3-1 (or the pseudogene TRBV3-2) and TRBJ2-2; TRBD2 matches 10 bases. This CDR3 comprises 19 residues. J gave up 0 bases and V 4 bases, and 11 bases lay outside the gene matches. Per germline, CDR1 LGHDT and CDR2 YNNKEL (reference sequence). The CDR3 nucleotides read TGTGCCAGCAGCCCAAGTGGGCTAGCGGGGGCTACGAACACCGGGGAGCTGTTTTTT. Amino acid sequence: CASSPSGLAGATNTGELFF.

In its sample, this clone was seen once. The V gene is TRBV19, the J gene TRBJ1-1; possible D gene TRBD1, 6 bases. The CDR3 spans 13 residues. V was trimmed by 6 bases and J by 5 bases, leaving 13 bases between them. The germline gives CDR1 LNHDA, CDR2 SQIVND (reference sequence). Written as DNA, the CDR3 is TGTGCCAGTAGACAGGGCGGTTTTACTGAAGCTTTCTTT. Encoded protein: CASRQGGFTEAFF.

The chain combines TRBV7-2 with TRBJ1-2; no clear D gene. CDR1 and CDR2 (germline): SGHTA, FQGNSA. Trimming removed 5 bases from V and 7 bases from J, with 8 bases in between. The CDR3 is made up of 11 amino acids. The CDR3 sequence is CASSQYSGYTF. CDR3 in DNA: TGTGCCAGCAGCCAGTATAGTGGCTACACCTTC. The full variable domain, completed using reference TRBV7-2 and TRBJ1-2, is GAGVSQSPSNKVTEKGKDVELRCDPISGHTALYWYRQSLGQGLEFLIYFQGNSAPDKSGLPSDRFSAERTGGSVSTLTIQRTQQEDSAVYLCASSQYSGYTFGSGTRLTVV.

J is TRBJ2-3 and V is TRBV5-1; no clear D. V was shortened by 2 bases and J by 5 bases, with 12 bases between the two germline ends. Germline CDR1 SGHRS, CDR2 YFSETQ. The CDR3 runs 14 residues. CDR3: CASSFPALGDTQYF. The DNA of the CDR3 is TGCGCCAGCAGCTTTCCGGCCCTCGGAGATACGCAGTATTTT.

V and J are TRBV7-9 and TRBJ1-5; D may be TRBD1 (5 bases). This CDR3 spans 15 amino acids. The germline gives CDR1 SEHNR, CDR2 FQNEAQ (reference sequence). Trimming removed 1 base from V and 6 bases from J, with 13 bases in between. CDR3 region: CASSLGGRRGQPQHF. The CDR3 region has the DNA TGTGCCAGCAGCTTAGGGGGACGGCGCGGTCAGCCCCAGCATTTT.

The V and J genes are TRBV27 and TRBJ1-2, with D possibly being TRBD1 (6 bases). Trimming shortened V by 4 bases and J by 4 bases, and 13 bases separated the two germline ends. In germline, CDR1 is MNHEY, CDR2 SMNVEV (reference sequence). The CDR3 is 14 residues long. CDR3 sequence reads: CASSSTGSLYGYTF. CDR3 bases: TGTGCCAGCAGTTCGACAGGTTCCCTCTATGGCTACACCTTC.

V usage is TRBV5-4 and J usage is TRBJ1-3, with 10 nucleotides matching TRBD1. J was trimmed by 6 bases and V by 0 bases; bases with no gene match: 6. The germline gives CDR1 SGHNT, CDR2 YYREEE (reference sequence). This CDR3 contains 16 residues. DNA of the CDR3: TGTGCCAGCAGCTTGGCATGGGACAGGGGCGAAAACACCATATATTTT. It specifies CASSLAWDRGENTIYF.

The chain links TRBV4-2 to TRBJ2-2; 7 bases fit TRBD2. Germline V CDR1 and CDR2: LGHNA, YNFKEQ. This CDR3 contains 14 residues. The V gene end was trimmed by 1 base and the J gene end by 5 bases; junction bases not matched to a gene: 1. For the CDR3, the DNA is TGTGCCAGCAGCCAAGGGGGGGGAACCGGGGAGCTGTTTTTT. Translating it yields CASSQGGGTGELFF.